What follows are 29 T cell receptor beta chains derived from one specimen sequenced in a study of neurological immune-mediated disorders. TCRdb re-called the 5' RACE reads through MiXCR, storing one row per CDR3 protein. The data show about 35,000 distinct CDR3 sequences, 3% to 4% seen once. Sequencing was performed on PBMCs. Every receptor here comes from a man younger than 40 with multiple sclerosis.

This clonotype was observed at least ten times. The chain carries TRBV7-3 and TRBJ2-1; TRBD1 matches 9 bases. Germline CDR1 SGHTA, CDR2 FQGTGA. Trimming took 6 bases from V and 8 from J; bases not matched to a gene: 11. This CDR3 is built from 15 residues. In nucleotides, the CDR3 is TGTGCCAGCAGGCCGGGACAGGGAGCTTGGGATGAGCAGTTCTTC. Its translation is CASRPGQGAWDEQFF.

This clonotype was detected a few times. The chain combines TRBV6-2 or TRBV6-3 with TRBJ2-2; the D gene is possibly TRBD2 (6 bases). Trimming cost V 6 bases and J 4 bases, with 12 bases left between them. Germline CDR1 reads MNHEY; CDR2 reads SVGEGT. The CDR3 sequence is 14 residues long. For the CDR3, the DNA is TGTGCCAGCAGCCCCGGGACTTCCACCGGGGAGCTGTTTTTT. Protein: CASSPGTSTGELFF.

This clonotype showed up many times. The chain is built from TRBV27 and TRBJ1-1, with TRBD1 identical over 7 bases. Germline loops: CDR1 MNHEY, CDR2 SMNVEV (reference sequence). Trimming at V came to 5 bases and at J to 8 bases, leaving 17 bases not matched to a gene. This CDR3 spans 16 amino acids. The CDR3 is CASSLLDPRTGGEAFF. CDR3 nucleotides: TGTGCCAGCAGTCTCCTCGACCCTCGGACAGGAGGGGAAGCTTTCTTT.

Concerning this clonotype: A read error is possible here, since a much larger clone lies one base away. The chain is built from TRBV5-1 and TRBJ2-5, with D uncertain. Germline V gives CDR1 SGHRS, CDR2 YFSETQ. CDR3 length: 12 amino acids. CDR3 bases: TGCGCCAACAGCCCACAAGGCGGGACCCAGTACTTC. Its translation is CANSPQGGTQYF.

This clonotype has at least ten counts. The chain joins TRBV7-2 to TRBJ2-1; 10 bases are a match to TRBD2. Germline CDR1 SGHTA, CDR2 FQGNSA. This CDR3 is built from 18 residues. The V segment lost 2 bases and the J segment 0 bases; nucleotides outside the gene matches: 7. The CDR3 sequence: CASSLRPSGGLSYNEQFF. The DNA of the CDR3 is TGTGCCAGCAGCTTAAGGCCTAGCGGGGGCCTCTCCTACAATGAGCAGTTCTTC.

This clonotype was detected ten times or more. The chain has TRBV29-1 and TRBJ2-7; 10 nucleotides align to TRBD2. Germline assignment: CDR1 SQVTM and CDR2 ANQGSEA. This CDR3 region has 17 residues. V trimming: 2 bases; J trimming: 2 bases; junction bases outside the gene matches: 12. The CDR3 coding sequence is TGCAGCGTTGAATCTCCTAGCGGGGGTTCTACCGCCTACGAGCAGTACTTC. Encoded protein: CSVESPSGGSTAYEQYF.

The table lists this clonotype with a few counts. The rearrangement joins TRBV20-1 to TRBJ1-3; perhaps TRBD1 as D (6 bases). CDR1 and CDR2 (germline): DFQATT, SNEGSKA (reference sequence). The CDR3 covers 15 residues. Trimming removed 6 bases from V and 1 base from J, with 16 bases in between. The CDR3 coding sequence is TGCAGTGCCCTTGGGGGAACAGGGTCTGGAAACACCATATATTTT. This encodes CSALGGTGSGNTIYF.

The sample holds many counts of this clonotype. This chain joins TRBV7-9 and TRBJ1-5; 8 bases match TRBD1. Germline V gene lookup returns CDR1 SEHNR and CDR2 FQNEAQ (reference sequence). The CDR3 extends over 16 amino acids. Germline trimming cut 2 bases from V and 7 bases from J; bases unmatched to any gene: 10. The CDR3 region has the DNA TGTGCCAGCAGCTTATCCCCTCCTACAGGGGGACAGCCCCAGCATTTT. Its translation: CASSLSPPTGGQPQHF.

This clonotype was seen many times. The chain has TRBV9 and TRBJ1-2, with D unclear. There are 16 residues in the CDR3. The germline gives CDR1 SGDLS, CDR2 YYNGEE. V was pared by 4 bases and J by 2 bases, with 18 bases between. CDR3 amino acids: CASSPRDSRGNYGYTF. The CDR3 DNA reads TGTGCCAGCAGCCCACGTGATTCTAGAGGCAACTATGGCTACACCTTC.

The CDR3 coding sequence is TGTGCCAGCAGCTTATTATCGCTGAACACTGAAGCTTTCTTT. Its translation is CASSLLSLNTEAFF. The rearrangement joins TRBV7-2 to TRBJ1-1; D gene ambiguous. Trimming took off 2 bases at V and 0 bases at J, with 7 bases between the two ends. From germline, CDR1 is SGHTA and CDR2 FQGNSA. The CDR3 consists of 14 residues.

This clonotype was detected ten times or more. The V and J genes are TRBV7-9 and TRBJ2-7; TRBD2 is a possible D gene (7 bases). V gave up 2 bases and J gave up 10 bases, with 24 bases separating them. Germline assignment: CDR1 SEHNR and CDR2 FQNEAQ (reference sequence). CDR3 length: 16 residues. The CDR3 region has the DNA TGTGCCAGCAGCTTACGGGGGGACGCGCTAAAAGGGGGACAGTACTTC. This encodes CASSLRGDALKGGQYF.

This chain links TRBV24-1 with TRBJ1-3; D is perhaps TRBD1 (6 bases). This CDR3 has 16 amino acids. V lost 0 bases and J 0 bases, leaving 8 bases between the germline ends. CDR1 is KGHDR and CDR2 is SFDVKD in the germline V gene. CDR3 loop: CATSDLGTSSGNTIYF. In DNA, the CDR3 is TGTGCCACCAGTGATTTGGGGACATCCTCTGGAAACACCATATATTTT.

This clonotype came up a few times. Germline is not matched at one junction end, which may reflect a read error. This chain links TRBV20-1 with TRBJ1-5, with D maybe TRBD1 (6 bases). Looked up from germline, CDR1 is DFQATT and CDR2 is SNEGSKA (reference sequence). The CDR3 totals 16 residues. Here the CDR3 DNA reads TGCAGTGCTAGAACGATAGGTGCAGGGGCAAATCAGCCCCAGAATTTT. Its protein is CSARTIGAGANQPQNF.

This clonotype was detected ten times or more. This sequence joins TRBV20-1 and TRBJ1-5; the D gene is possibly TRBD1 (5 bases). Germline CDR1 reads DFQATT; CDR2 reads SNEGSKA (reference sequence). V gave up 3 bases and J gave up 2 bases, with 11 bases separating them. The CDR3 is made up of 14 amino acids. Here the CDR3 DNA reads TGCAGTGCTAGCCCCCTGGGGGGCAATCAGCCCCAGCATTTT. Protein sequence: CSASPLGGNQPQHF.

This clonotype was observed a handful of times. CDR3 region: CSAWGAGQDTEAFF. The CDR3, as DNA: TGCAGTGCTTGGGGGGCAGGGCAGGACACTGAAGCTTTCTTT. The chain uses TRBV20-1 and TRBJ1-1, with D possibly TRBD1 on 6 matching bases. Deletions cut 5 bases from V and 3 bases from J, with 16 bases between. This CDR3 has 14 residues. Germline-derived CDR1 and CDR2 are DFQATT and SNEGSKA (reference sequence).

This clonotype was picked up many times. The rearrangement joins TRBV20-1 to TRBJ2-5, with 7 bases identical to TRBD2. The CDR3 spans 14 residues. Looked up from germline, CDR1 is DFQATT and CDR2 is SNEGSKA (reference sequence). The V gene end was trimmed by 0 bases and the J gene end by 5 bases; junction bases not matched to a gene: 6. The CDR3 sequence: CSARDLGRWETQYF. The CDR3 DNA follows: TGCAGTGCTAGAGATCTCGGGAGGTGGGAGACCCAGTACTTC.

This clonotype was seen repeatedly, ten times or more. V is TRBV20-1 and J is TRBJ1-1; D unclear. The germline V and J ends were trimmed by 5 bases and 0 bases, with 13 bases remaining between them. The length of the CDR3 is 14 residues. CDR1 is DFQATT and CDR2 is SNEGSKA in the germline V gene (reference sequence). CDR3 bases: TGCAGTGCTCTCAAAAGCCCTGTGAACACTGAAGCTTTCTTT. This sequence encodes CSALKSPVNTEAFF.

A few counts support this clonotype. The chain uses TRBV5-5 and TRBJ2-7; D possibly matches TRBD1 or TRBD2 (5 bases each). CDR1 SGHKS and CDR2 YYEKEE come from the germline V gene (reference sequence). V was cut by 5 bases and J by 1 base, with 16 bases left in between. The CDR3 is made up of 15 amino acids. CDR3 nucleotide sequence: TGTGCCAGCAGTACCCACGGGACGGCATCCTACGAGCAGTACTTC. Protein: CASSTHGTASYEQYF.

This clonotype was seen at least ten times. The V and J genes are TRBV12-3 or TRBV12-4 and TRBJ2-5, with TRBD1 matching over 11 bases. This CDR3 has 14 amino acids. Germline trimming cut 7 bases from V and 5 bases from J; bases unmatched to any gene: 6. CDR3 bases: TGTGCCAGCACCCTGGGACAGGGGGTGGAGACCCAGTACTTC. As protein: CASTLGQGVETQYF.

This clonotype was observed at least ten times. The chain recombines TRBV7-9 with TRBJ1-2; D not certain. Per germline, CDR1 SEHNR and CDR2 FQNEAQ (reference sequence). The V gene lost 5 bases and the J gene lost 5 bases, with 9 bases spanning the gap. CDR3 length equals 12 residues. CDR3 loop: CASSRDLYGYTF. For the CDR3, the DNA is TGTGCCAGCAGCCGCGATCTATATGGCTACACCTTC.

This clonotype was detected many times. The chain has TRBV20-1 and TRBJ2-5; 7 bases fit TRBD2. Unmatched junction bases numbered 9, after V lost 3 bases and J lost 5 bases. CDR1 and CDR2 (germline): DFQATT, SNEGSKA (reference sequence). The CDR3 has 14 residues. CDR3 sequence (DNA): TGCAGTGCTAGTAGCCGGGGGGTGCTGGAGACCCAGTACTTC. Translation: CSASSRGVLETQYF.

This clonotype was recorded at least ten times. The V gene is TRBV15, the J gene TRBJ2-1, with 13 bases that match TRBD2. Germline CDR1 reads LNHNV; CDR2 reads YYDKDF (reference sequence). CDR3 size: 15 residues. The V and J ends lost 4 bases and 5 bases, in that order; junction bases with no gene match: 2. The CDR3 region is CATSTGLAGHNEQFF. CDR3 nucleotide sequence: TGTGCCACCAGCACGGGACTAGCGGGGCACAATGAGCAGTTCTTC.

This clonotype has ten or more counts. This chain uses TRBV5-1 with TRBJ2-1; D not resolved. This CDR3 region has 14 residues. The ends were cut back, 0 bases at V and 4 bases at J, with 8 bases in the middle. Germline V CDR1 and CDR2: SGHRS, YFSETQ. The DNA of the CDR3 is TGCGCCAGCAGCTTGGATGCAGTTTACAATGAGCAGTTCTTC. Its protein is CASSLDAVYNEQFF.

This clonotype was picked up many times. The V gene is TRBV14, the J gene TRBJ1-1; TRBD1 matches 9 bases. With V trimmed by 4 bases and J by 5 bases, 8 bases remained unmatched. CDR1 and CDR2 (germline): SGHDN, FVKESK. The CDR3 loop spans 15 amino acids. CDR3 sequence reads: CASSPQGALGTEAFF. CDR3 coding DNA: TGTGCCAGCAGCCCACAGGGGGCTCTCGGTACTGAAGCTTTCTTT.

This clonotype occurred many times. This chain connects TRBV6-5 to TRBJ2-3, with a possible D match to TRBD2 (6 bases). Germline V CDR1 and CDR2: MNHEY, SVGAGI. The CDR3 loop spans 13 amino acids. Trimming left V 6 bases short and J 0 bases short, with 7 bases between. The chain's CDR3 is CASRGGSTDTQYF. CDR3 in DNA: TGTGCCAGCAGGGGGGGAAGCACAGATACGCAGTATTTT.

Only a few counts were recorded for this clonotype. One end of the junction varies from germline; a read error may be responsible. J is TRBJ1-6 and V is TRBV5-6; D gene uncertain. Germline V gene data show CDR1 as SGHDT and CDR2 as YYEEEE. The CDR3 sequence is 11 residues long. The CDR3 loop reads CASSFGSNLNF. The CDR3 DNA follows: TGTGCCAGCAGCTTTGGGAGTAACCTCAACTTT.

This clonotype was counted many times. The chain recombines TRBV5-6 with TRBJ1-1; 11 bases are shared with TRBD1. The CDR3 extends over 16 amino acids. J was trimmed by 9 bases and V by 1 base; bases with no gene match: 11. CDR1 and CDR2 from the germline V gene are SGHDT and YYEEEE. The CDR3 region is CASSLRDRGLVTKAFF. The CDR3 DNA sequence: TGTGCCAGCAGCTTGAGGGACAGGGGGTTAGTAACGAAAGCTTTCTTT.

In this sample, this clonotype turned up many times. The rearrangement joins TRBV10-3 to TRBJ1-2; D call uncertain. The CDR3 has 12 residues. From germline, CDR1 is ENHRY and CDR2 SYGVKD. The V and J ends lost 6 bases and 4 bases respectively, with 9 bases between them. CDR3 residues: CAISKDVYGYTF. The CDR3 nucleotides read TGTGCCATCAGCAAAGACGTCTATGGCTACACCTTC.

Ten or more counts support this clonotype. V is TRBV7-2 and J is TRBJ1-4, with TRBD1 matching 7 bases. After removal of 4 bases from V and 2 bases from J, the junction contained 4 bases not matched to a gene. The V gene's germline CDR1 is SGHTA and CDR2 FQGNSA. This CDR3 region has 15 residues. In nucleotides, the CDR3 is TGTGCCAGCAGCTCCTCAGGGGGGACTAATGAAAAACTGTTTTTT. The encoded protein is CASSSSGGTNEKLFF.